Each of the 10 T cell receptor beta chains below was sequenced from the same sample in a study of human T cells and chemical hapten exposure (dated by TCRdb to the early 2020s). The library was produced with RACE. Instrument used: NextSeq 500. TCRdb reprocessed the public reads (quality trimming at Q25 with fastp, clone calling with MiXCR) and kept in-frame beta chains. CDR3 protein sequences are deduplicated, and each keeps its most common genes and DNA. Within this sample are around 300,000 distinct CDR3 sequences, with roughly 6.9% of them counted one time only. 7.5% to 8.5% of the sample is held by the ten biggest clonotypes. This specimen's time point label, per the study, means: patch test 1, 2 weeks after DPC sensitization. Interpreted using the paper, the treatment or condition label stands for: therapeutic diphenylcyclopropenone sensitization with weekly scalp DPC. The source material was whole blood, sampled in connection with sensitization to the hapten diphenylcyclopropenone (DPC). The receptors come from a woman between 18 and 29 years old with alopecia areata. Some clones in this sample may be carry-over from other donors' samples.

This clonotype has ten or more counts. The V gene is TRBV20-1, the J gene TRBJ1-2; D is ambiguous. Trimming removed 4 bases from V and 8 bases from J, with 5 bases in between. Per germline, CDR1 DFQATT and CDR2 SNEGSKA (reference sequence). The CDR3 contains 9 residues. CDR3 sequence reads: CSATLGYTF. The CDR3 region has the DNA TGCAGTGCTACACTAGGCTACACCTTC.

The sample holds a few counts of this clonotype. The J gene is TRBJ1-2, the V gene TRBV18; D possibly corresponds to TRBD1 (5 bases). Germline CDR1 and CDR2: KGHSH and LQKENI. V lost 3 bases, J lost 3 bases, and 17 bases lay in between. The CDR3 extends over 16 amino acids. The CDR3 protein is CASSPSRQVRDYGYTF. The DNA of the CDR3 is TGTGCCAGCTCACCTTCCAGGCAGGTCAGGGACTATGGCTACACCTTC. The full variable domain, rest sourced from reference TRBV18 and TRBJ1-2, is NAGVMQNPRHLVRRRGQEARLRCSPMKGHSHVYWYRQLPEEGLKFMVYLQKENIIDESGMPKERFSAEFPKEGPSILRIQQVVRGDSAAYFCASSPSRQVRDYGYTFGSGTRLTVV.

CDR3 region: CASSLGQQNQPQHF. CDR3 DNA: TGTGCCAGCAGCTTGGGACAGCAGAACCAGCCCCAGCATTTT. The rearrangement links TRBV11-2 to TRBJ1-5; 7 bases agree with TRBD1. The germline CDR1 and CDR2 sequences are SGHAT and FQNNGV. The CDR3 contains 14 residues. V was pared by 3 bases and J by 7 bases, with 6 bases of the junction left unmatched.

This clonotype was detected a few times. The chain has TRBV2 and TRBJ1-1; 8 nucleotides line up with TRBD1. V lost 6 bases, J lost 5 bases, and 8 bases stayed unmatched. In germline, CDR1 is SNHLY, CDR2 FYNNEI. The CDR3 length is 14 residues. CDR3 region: CASRLTGGGTEAFF. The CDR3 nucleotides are TGTGCCAGCAGGTTAACAGGGGGTGGTACTGAAGCTTTCTTT.

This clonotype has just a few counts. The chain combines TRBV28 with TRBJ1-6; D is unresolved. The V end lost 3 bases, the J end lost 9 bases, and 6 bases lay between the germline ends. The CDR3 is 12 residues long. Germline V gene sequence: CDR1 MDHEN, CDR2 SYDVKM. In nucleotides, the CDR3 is TGTGCCAGCAGTTTCACAGTTTCACCCCTCCACTTT. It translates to CASSFTVSPLHF.

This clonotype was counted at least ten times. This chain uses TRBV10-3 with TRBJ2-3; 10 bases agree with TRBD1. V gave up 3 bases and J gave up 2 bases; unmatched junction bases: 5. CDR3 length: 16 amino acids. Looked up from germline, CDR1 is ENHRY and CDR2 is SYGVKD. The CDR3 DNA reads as TGTGCCATCAGTGACCCAGACAGGGGGCCCACAGATACGCAGTATTTT. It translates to CAISDPDRGPTDTQYF.

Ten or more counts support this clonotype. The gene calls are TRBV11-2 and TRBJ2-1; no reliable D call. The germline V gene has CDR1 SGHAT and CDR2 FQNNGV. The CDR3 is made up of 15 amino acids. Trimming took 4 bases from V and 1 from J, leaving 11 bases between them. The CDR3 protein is CASSYDLQSYNEQFF. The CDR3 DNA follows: TGTGCCAGCAGCTACGATTTACAGTCCTACAATGAGCAGTTCTTC.

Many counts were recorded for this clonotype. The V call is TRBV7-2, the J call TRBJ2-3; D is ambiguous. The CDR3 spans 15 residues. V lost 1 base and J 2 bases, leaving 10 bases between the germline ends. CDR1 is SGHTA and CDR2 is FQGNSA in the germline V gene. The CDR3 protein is CASSLGAHFTDTQYF. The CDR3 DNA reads TGTGCCAGCAGCTTAGGGGCTCATTTCACAGATACGCAGTATTTT.

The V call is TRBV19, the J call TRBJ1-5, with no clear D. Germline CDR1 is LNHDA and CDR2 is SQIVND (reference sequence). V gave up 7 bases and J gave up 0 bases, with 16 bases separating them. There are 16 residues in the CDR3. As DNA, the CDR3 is TGTGCCAGTACGCCTTCTAGGGATTATAGCAATCAGCCCCAGCATTTT. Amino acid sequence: CASTPSRDYSNQPQHF.

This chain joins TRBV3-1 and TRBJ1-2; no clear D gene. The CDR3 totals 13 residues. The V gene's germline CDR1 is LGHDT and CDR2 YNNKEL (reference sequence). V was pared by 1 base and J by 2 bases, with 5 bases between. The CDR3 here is CASSQVRNYGYTF. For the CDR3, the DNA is TGTGCCAGCAGCCAAGTACGCAACTATGGCTACACCTTC.